This record looks at one T cell receptor (beta chain) sequence and its context. Antigen: not known. This sample was taken from a study of CXCR3-negative and CXCR3-positive naive CD8 T cells. Study-wide context: Sequencing gave some 140 million TRB reads overall, about 1.5 +/- 0.3 million per library. General observations from the study: After cryopreservation, expression of CXCR3 was partially reduced, and most assays were run with fresh PBMCs.

cDNA libraries for TRB were generated by 5' RACE incorporating UMI labels. TCRdb reprocessed the 5' RACE reads; each CDR3 protein has one entry and no DNA is given. The sample spans approximately 83,000 distinct CDR3 sequences; the ten largest clones claim 1.5% to 2%. The CDR3 has 15 residues. CDR1 and CDR2 from the germline V gene are SEHNR and FQNEAQ (reference sequence). V gene TRBV7-9 combines with J gene TRBJ2-1; no DNA is available, so the TRBD1 call from TCRdb remains unchecked. Sequences were obtained from naive CXCR3- CD8+ T cells from blood. Indicated subset: CD45RO-CCR7+CD27+CD95- naive CD8+ T cells lacking CXCR3 (TNR3-). The clonotype was recovered from a human donor in good health. Some clones in this sample may be carry-over from other donors' samples. The CDR3 is CASSLTPAENNEQFF.